Here is one T cell receptor (beta chain) with its context. This record belongs to a study of blood T cell repertoires in COVID-19. Trimming removed 0 bases at V and 7 bases at J, with 13 bases between. Germline V gene data show CDR1 as LNHNV and CDR2 as YYDKDF (reference sequence). The CDR3 length is 15 residues. The protocol was immunoSEQ multiplex PCR, while the TCRdb copy is restricted to in-frame clones and leaves out a portion. The table lists roughly 180,000 clones, 87% of them singletons. Grouping used clinical history reported by participants in a survey and questionnaire. The sequence came from a young woman who had recovered from COVID-19. The chain is built from TRBV15 and TRBJ1-5; D is possibly TRBD1 (6 bases). Material: PBMCs or T cells enriched from blood (not recorded which). CDR3 bases: TGTGCCACCAGCAGAGATATGGGCAGGGGACAGCCCCAGCATTTT. Encoded protein: CATSRDMGRGQPQHF.